A selection of T cell receptor beta chains follows, all from one sample in a study. TCRdb reprocessed the RT-PCR reads with MiXCR, giving one entry per CDR3 protein. The data contain about 680,000 distinct CDR3 sequences, over 12% of them singletons. The sequencing input was memory CD4+ T cells from blood. The receptors here all came from a female donor in good health, serving as a healthy control. Both conserved end residues are part of each CDR3. The D gene is left open where the match is weak. Expanded clones are given a class, and other clones once, few, many or no size at all.

size	D	V	J	DNA	CDR3
-	-	TRBV9	TRBJ2-3	TGTGCCAGCAGCCCCAGATCCGGCACAGATACGCAGTATTTT	CASSPRSGTDTQYF
many	-	TRBV27	TRBJ1-5	TGTGCCAGCAGTGCCGGGACAATGCCAAATCAGCCCCAGCATTTT	CASSAGTMPNQPQHF
few	-	TRBV6-1	TRBJ1-1	TGTGCCAGCTCAAACCCGGGACAAGTCGGTGGCACTGAAGCTTTCTTT	CASSNPGQVGGTEAFF
few	TRBD1	TRBV7-2	TRBJ2-7	TGTGCCAGCGGCGACCCGGGACAGACCTACGAGCAGTACTTC	CASGDPGQTYEQYF
-	TRBD2	TRBV20-1	TRBJ2-5	TGCAGTGCTAGAGATAGGCTAGCGGGAGTCTCGCAAGAGACCCAGTACTTC	CSARDRLAGVSQETQYF
many	TRBD2	TRBV20-1	TRBJ2-3	TGCAGTGCACCTACTAGCGGGCGACACGGAAGCACAGATACGCAGTATTTT	CSAPTSGRHGSTDTQYF
-	-	TRBV5-1	TRBJ2-5	TGCGCCAGCAGCTTGGTTTTAGGGGAGACCCAGTACTTC	CASSLVLGETQYF
few	-	TRBV24-1	TRBJ2-4	TGTGCCACCAGTGGGCGTCGGGACGGGGACATTCAGTACTTC	CATSGRRDGDIQYF
many	TRBD2	TRBV20-1	TRBJ2-1	TGCAGTGCGACACCATACATGTCGACTAGCGTTGTACCCAATGAGCAGTTCTTC	CSATPYMSTSVVPNEQFF
few	-	TRBV30	TRBJ1-1	TGTGCCTGGAGTGTTTCGTGGAACACTGAAGCTTTCTTT	CAWSVSWNTEAFF
many	-	TRBV10-3	TRBJ1-6	TGTGCCATCAGTGAGTCGACAGATAATTCACCCCTCCACTTT	CAISESTDNSPLHF
-	TRBD1	TRBV28	TRBJ1-2	TGTGCCAGCAGCGTCCCGGACAGGGGACAGGGTGGCTACACCTTC	CASSVPDRGQGGYTF
-	-	TRBV27	TRBJ2-6	TGTGCCAGCAGTTTTAACGGGGACTCTGGGGCCAACGTCCTGACTTTC	CASSFNGDSGANVLTF
many	TRBD1	TRBV12-3/TRBV12-4	TRBJ1-5	TGTGCCAGCAGGGGGACAGGTTTAGCGCCCCAGCATTTT	CASRGTGLAPQHF
-	TRBD1	TRBV27	TRBJ1-2	TGTGCCAGCAGTTTAGGGGGGACAGGGAGGGGTGAATACACCTTC	CASSLGGTGRGEYTF
many	TRBD1	TRBV6-5	TRBJ2-2	TGTGCCAGCAGTTACTCACCCCCCGGGACAGGGGGCCACACCGGGGAGCTGTTTTTT	CASSYSPPGTGGHTGELFF
many	TRBD2	TRBV12-3/TRBV12-4	TRBJ2-1	TGTGCCAGCGACCGAGGCGCTAGCGGGATTTATGAGCAGTTCTTC	CASDRGASGIYEQFF
many	-	TRBV7-8	TRBJ1-1	TGTGCCAGCAGCTTAAAAACAGACACTGAAGCTTTCTTT	CASSLKTDTEAFF
-	TRBD1	TRBV20-1	TRBJ1-2	TGCAGTGCTTCCGAAGGGACAGGGAGAATCTACACCTTC	CSASEGTGRIYTF
few	TRBD2	TRBV12-3/TRBV12-4	TRBJ2-2	TGTGCCAGCAGTTTAAGCGGGGGAATCCCCACCGGGGAGCTGTTTTTT	CASSLSGGIPTGELFF